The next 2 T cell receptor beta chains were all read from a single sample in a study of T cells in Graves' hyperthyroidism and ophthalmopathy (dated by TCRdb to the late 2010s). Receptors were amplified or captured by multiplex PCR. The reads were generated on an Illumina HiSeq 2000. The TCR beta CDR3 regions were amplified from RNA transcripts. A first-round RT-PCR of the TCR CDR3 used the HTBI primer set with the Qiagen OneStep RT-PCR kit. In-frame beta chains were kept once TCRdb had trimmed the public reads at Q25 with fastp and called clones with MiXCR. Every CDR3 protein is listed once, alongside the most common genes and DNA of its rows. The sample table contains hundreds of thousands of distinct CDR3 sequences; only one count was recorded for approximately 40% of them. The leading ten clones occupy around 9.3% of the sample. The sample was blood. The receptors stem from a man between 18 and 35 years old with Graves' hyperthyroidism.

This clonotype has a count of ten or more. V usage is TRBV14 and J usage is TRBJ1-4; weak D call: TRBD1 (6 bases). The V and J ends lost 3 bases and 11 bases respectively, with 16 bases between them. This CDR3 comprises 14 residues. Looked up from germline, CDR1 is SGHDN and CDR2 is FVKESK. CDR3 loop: CASSQGAGMKKLFF. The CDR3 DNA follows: TGTGCCAGCAGCCAGGGGGCCGGAATGAAGAAACTGTTTTTT.

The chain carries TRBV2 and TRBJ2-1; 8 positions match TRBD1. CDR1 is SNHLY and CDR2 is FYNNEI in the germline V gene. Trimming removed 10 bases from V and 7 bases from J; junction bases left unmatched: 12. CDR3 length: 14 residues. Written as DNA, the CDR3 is TGTGCCAAAGGGGAATGGACAGGGCAAAATGAGCAGTTCTTC. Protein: CAKGEWTGQNEQFF.